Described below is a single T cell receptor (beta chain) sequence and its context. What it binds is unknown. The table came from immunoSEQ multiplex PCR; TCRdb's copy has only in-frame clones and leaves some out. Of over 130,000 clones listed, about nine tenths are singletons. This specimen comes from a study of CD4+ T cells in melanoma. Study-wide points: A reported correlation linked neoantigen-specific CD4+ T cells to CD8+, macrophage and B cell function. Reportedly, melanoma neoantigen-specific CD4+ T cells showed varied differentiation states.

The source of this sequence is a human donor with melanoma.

CDR3 residues: CASSIVEGRYGYTF. The CDR3 region has the DNA TGCGCCAGCAGCATTGTGGAGGGGCGATATGGCTACACCTTC. The V and J genes are TRBV5-1 and TRBJ1-2; possible D gene TRBD1, 5 bases. V was pared by 4 bases and J by 5 bases, with 15 bases between. Looked up from germline, CDR1 is SGHRS and CDR2 is YFSETQ. CDR3 length: 14 residues.